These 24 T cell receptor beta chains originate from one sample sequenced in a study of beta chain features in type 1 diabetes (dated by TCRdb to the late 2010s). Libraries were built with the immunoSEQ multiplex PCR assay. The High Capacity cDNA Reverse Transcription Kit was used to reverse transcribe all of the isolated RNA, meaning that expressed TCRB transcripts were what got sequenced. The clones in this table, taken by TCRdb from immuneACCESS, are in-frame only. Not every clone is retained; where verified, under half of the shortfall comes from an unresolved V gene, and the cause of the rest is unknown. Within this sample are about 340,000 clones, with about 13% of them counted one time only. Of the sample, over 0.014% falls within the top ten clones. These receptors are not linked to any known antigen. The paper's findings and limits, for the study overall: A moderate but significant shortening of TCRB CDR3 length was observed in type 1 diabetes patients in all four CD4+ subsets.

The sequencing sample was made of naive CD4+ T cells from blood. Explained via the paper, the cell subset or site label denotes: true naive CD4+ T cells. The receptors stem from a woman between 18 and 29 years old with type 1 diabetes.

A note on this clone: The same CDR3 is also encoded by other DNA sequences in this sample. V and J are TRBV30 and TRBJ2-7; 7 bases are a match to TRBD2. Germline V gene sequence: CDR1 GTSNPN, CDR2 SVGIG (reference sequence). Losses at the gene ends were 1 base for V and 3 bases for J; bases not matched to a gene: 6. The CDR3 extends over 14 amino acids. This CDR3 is CAWSAGGSSYEQYF. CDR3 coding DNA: TGTGCCTGGAGTGCGGGCGGGAGTAGCTACGAGCAGTACTTC.

CDR3: CASSTTGEGELFF. In DNA form, the CDR3 reads TGTGCCAGCAGCACGACAGGGGAGGGGGAGCTGTTTTTT. J is TRBJ2-2 and V is TRBV7-8; TRBD1 matches 8 bases. The CDR3 consists of 13 residues. Germline loops: CDR1 SGHVS, CDR2 FQNEAQ. J gave up 8 bases and V 5 bases, and 4 bases lay outside the gene matches.

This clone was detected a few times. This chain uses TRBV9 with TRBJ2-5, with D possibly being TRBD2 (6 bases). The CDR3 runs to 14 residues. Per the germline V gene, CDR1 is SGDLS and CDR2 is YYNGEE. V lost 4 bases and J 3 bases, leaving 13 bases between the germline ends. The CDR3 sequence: CASSPGVTEETQYF. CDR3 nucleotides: TGTGCCAGCAGCCCGGGGGTTACAGAAGAGACCCAGTACTTC.

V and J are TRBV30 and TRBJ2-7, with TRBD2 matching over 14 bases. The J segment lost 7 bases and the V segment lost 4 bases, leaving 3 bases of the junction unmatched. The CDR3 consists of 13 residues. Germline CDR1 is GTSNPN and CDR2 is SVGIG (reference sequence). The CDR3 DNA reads TGTGCCTGGAACGGACTAGCGGGAGGTGAGCAGTACTTC. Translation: CAWNGLAGGEQYF.

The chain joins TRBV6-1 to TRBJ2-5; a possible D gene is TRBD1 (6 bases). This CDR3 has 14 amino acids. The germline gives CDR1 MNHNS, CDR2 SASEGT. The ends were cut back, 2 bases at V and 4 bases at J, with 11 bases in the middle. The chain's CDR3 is CASSEPTGRETQYF. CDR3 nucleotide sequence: TGTGCCAGCAGTGAACCAACAGGGCGAGAGACCCAGTACTTC.

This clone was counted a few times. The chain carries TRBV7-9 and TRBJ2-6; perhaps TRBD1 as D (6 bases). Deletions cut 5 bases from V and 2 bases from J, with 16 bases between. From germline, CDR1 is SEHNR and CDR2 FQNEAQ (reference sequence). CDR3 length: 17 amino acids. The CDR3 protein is CASSPELSGAGANVLTF. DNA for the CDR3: TGTGCCAGCAGCCCCGAACTCTCAGGGGCTGGGGCCAACGTCCTGACTTTC. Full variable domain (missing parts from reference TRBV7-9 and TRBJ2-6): DTGVSQNPRHKITKRGQNVTFRCDPISEHNRLYWYRQTLGQGPEFLTYFQNEAQLEKSRLLSDRFSAERPKGSFSTLEIQRTEQGDSAMYLCASSPELSGAGANVLTFGAGSRLTVL.

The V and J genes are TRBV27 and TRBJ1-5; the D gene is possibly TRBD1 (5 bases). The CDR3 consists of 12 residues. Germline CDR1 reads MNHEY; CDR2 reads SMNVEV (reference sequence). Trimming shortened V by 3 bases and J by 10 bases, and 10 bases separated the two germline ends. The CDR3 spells CASSFFQGPQHF. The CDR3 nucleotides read TGTGCCAGCAGTTTCTTTCAGGGACCCCAGCATTTT.

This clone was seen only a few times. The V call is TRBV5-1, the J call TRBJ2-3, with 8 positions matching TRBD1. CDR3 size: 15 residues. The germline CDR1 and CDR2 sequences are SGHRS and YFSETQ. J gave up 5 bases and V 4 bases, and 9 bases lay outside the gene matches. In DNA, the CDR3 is TGCGCCAGCAGCGGCGGACAGGGCAGGGGAGATACGCAGTATTTT. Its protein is CASSGGQGRGDTQYF. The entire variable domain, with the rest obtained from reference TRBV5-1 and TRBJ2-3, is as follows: KAGVTQTPRYLIKTRGQQVTLSCSPISGHRSVSWYQQTPGQGLQFLFEYFSETQRNKGNFPGRFSGRQFSNSRSEMNVSTLELGDSALYLCASSGGQGRGDTQYFGPGTRLTVL.

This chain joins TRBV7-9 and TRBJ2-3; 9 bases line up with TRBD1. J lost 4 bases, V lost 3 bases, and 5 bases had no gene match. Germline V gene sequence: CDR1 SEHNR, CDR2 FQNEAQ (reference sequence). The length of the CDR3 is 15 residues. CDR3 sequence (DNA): TGTGCCAGCAGCTTCTTGGGACAGGGCCCAGATACGCAGTATTTT. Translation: CASSFLGQGPDTQYF.

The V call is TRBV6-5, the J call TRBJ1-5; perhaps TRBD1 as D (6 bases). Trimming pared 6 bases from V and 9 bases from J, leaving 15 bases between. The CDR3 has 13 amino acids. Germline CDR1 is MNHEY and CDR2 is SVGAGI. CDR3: CASRRTAGRPQHF. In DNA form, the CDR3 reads TGTGCCAGCAGACGGACAGCAGGGCGGCCCCAGCATTTT.

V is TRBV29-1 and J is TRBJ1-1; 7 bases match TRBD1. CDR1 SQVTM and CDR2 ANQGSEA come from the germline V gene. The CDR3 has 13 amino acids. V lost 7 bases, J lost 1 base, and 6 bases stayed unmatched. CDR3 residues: CSAQGQENTEAFF. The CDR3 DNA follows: TGCAGCGCACAGGGGCAGGAGAACACTGAAGCTTTCTTT.

The CDR3 DNA follows: TGCAGCGTTGTTAAGGGAGGGACTAGCGTACAAGAGACCCAGTACTTC. It translates to CSVVKGGTSVQETQYF. The chain joins TRBV29-1 to TRBJ2-5, with 10 nucleotides matching TRBD2. V was pared by 4 bases and J by 2 bases, with 10 bases of the junction left unmatched. In germline, CDR1 is SQVTM, CDR2 ANQGSEA. The CDR3 extends over 16 amino acids. The variable domain in full, with the rest retrieved from reference TRBV29-1 and TRBJ2-5, is SAVISQKPSRDICQRGTSLTIQCQVDSQVTMMFWYRQQPGQSLTLIATANQGSEATYESGFVIDKFPISRPNLTFSTLTVSNMSPEDSSIYLCSVVKGGTSVQETQYFGPGTRLLVL.

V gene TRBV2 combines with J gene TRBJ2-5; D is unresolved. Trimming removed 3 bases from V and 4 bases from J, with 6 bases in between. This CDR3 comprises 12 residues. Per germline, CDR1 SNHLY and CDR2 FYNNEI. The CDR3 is CASSDVIETQYF. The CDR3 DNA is TGTGCCAGCAGTGACGTTATAGAGACCCAGTACTTC.

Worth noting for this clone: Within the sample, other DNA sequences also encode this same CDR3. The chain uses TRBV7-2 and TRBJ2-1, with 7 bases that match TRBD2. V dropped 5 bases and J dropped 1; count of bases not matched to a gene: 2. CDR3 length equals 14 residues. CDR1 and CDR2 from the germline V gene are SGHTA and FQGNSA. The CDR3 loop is CASSPGGSYNEQFF. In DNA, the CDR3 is TGTGCCAGCAGCCCGGGGGGTTCCTACAATGAGCAGTTCTTC.

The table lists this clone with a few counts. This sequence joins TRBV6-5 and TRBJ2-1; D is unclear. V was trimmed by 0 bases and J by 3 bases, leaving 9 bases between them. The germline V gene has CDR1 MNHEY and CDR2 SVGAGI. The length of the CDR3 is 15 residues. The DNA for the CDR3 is TGTGCCAGCAGTTACTCGATAGTTCGCTACAATGAGCAGTTCTTC. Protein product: CASSYSIVRYNEQFF.

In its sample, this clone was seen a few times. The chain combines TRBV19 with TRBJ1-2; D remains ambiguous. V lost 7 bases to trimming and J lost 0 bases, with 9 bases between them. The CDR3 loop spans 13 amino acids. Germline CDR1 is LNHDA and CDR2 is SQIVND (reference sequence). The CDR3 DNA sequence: TGTGCCAGTAATGGGCAGACTAACTATGGCTACACCTTC. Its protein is CASNGQTNYGYTF. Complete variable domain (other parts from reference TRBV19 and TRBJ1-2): DGGITQSPKYLFRKEGQNVTLSCEQNLNHDAMYWYRQDPGQGLRLIYYSQIVNDFQKGDIAEGYSVSREKKESFPLTVTSAQKNPTAFYLCASNGQTNYGYTFGSGTRLTVV.

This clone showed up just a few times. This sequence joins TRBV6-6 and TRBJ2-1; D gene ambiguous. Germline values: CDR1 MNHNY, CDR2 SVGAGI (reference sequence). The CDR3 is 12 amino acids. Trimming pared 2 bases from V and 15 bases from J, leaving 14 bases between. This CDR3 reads CASSYGSGFRFF. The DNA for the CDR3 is TGTGCCAGCAGTTACGGGTCAGGCTTTAGGTTCTTC.

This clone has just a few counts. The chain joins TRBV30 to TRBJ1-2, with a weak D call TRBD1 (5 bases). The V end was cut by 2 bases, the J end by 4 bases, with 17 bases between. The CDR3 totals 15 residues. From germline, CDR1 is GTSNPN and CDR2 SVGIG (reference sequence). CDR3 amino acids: CAWSPWPGLRYGYTF. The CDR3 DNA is TGTGCCTGGAGTCCGTGGCCGGGACTTCGCTATGGCTACACCTTC.

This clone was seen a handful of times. The CDR3 sequence is CASSLLSRDSNQPQHF. CDR3 sequence (DNA): TGCGCCAGCAGCTTGTTGTCGAGGGACAGTAATCAGCCCCAGCATTTT. J is TRBJ1-5 and V is TRBV5-1, with 7 bases fitting TRBD1. V lost 1 base to trimming and J lost 4 bases; unmatched junction nucleotides: 8. The CDR3 is made up of 16 amino acids. The V gene's germline CDR1 is SGHRS and CDR2 YFSETQ.

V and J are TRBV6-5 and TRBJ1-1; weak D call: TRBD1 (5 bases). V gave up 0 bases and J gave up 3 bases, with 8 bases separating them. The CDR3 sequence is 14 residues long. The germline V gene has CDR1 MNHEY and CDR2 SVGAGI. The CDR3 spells CASSYSLTDTEAFF. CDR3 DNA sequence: TGTGCCAGCAGTTACTCCCTGACAGACACTGAAGCTTTCTTT.

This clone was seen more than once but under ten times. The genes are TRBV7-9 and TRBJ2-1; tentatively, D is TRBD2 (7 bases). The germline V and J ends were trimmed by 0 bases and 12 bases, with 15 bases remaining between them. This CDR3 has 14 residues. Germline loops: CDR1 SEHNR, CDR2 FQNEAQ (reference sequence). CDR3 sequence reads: CASSLARGPPWQFF. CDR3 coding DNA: TGTGCCAGCAGCTTAGCGCGGGGGCCGCCTTGGCAGTTCTTC.

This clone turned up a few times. As DNA, the CDR3 is TGTGCCAGCACCCCGGGAGTGTGGGAGACCCAGTACTTC. Translated: CASTPGVWETQYF. The chain carries TRBV28 and TRBJ2-5; D is perhaps TRBD2 (6 bases). V dropped 7 bases and J dropped 5 bases, with 14 bases sitting between them. Germline V gene sequence: CDR1 MDHEN, CDR2 SYDVKM. This CDR3 has 13 residues. The whole variable domain, filled in from reference TRBV28 and TRBJ2-5, reads DVKVTQSSRYLVKRTGEKVFLECVQDMDHENMFWYRQDPGLGLRLIYFSYDVKMKEKGDIPEGYSVSREKKERFSLILESASTNQTSMYLCASTPGVWETQYFGPGTRLLVL.

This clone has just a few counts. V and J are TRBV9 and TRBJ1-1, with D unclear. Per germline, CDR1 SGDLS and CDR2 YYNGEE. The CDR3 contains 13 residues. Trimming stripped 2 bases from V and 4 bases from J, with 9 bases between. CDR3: CASSVGGSTEAFF. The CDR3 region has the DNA TGTGCCAGCAGCGTCGGAGGGTCCACTGAAGCTTTCTTT.

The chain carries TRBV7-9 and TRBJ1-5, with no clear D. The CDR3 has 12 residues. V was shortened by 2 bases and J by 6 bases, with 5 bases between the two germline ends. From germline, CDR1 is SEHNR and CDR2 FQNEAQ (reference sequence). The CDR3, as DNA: TGTGCCAGCAGCTTACACGGTCAGCCCCAGCATTTT. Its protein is CASSLHGQPQHF.